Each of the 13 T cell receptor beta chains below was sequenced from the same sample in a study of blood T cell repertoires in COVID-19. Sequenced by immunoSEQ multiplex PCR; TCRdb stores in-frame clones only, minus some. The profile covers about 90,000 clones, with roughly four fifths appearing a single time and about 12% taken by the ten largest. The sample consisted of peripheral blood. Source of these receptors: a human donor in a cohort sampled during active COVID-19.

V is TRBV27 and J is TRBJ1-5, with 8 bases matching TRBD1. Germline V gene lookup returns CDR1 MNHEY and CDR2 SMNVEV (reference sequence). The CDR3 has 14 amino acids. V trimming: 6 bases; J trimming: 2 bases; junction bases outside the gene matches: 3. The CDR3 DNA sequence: TGTGCCAGCAGGACAGGGGTTGGCAATCAGCCCCAGCATTTT. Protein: CASRTGVGNQPQHF.

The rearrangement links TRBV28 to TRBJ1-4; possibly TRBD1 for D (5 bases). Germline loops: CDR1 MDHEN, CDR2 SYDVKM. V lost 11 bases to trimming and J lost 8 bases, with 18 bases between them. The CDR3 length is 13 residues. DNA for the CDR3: TGTGCCGGGGGAGGGAGGGGTGGAGAAAAACTGTTTTTT. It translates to CAGGGRGGEKLFF. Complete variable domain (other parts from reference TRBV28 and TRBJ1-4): DVKVTQSSRYLVKRTGEKVFLECVQDMDHENMFWYRQDPGLGLRLIYFSYDVKMKEKGDIPEGYSVSREKKERFSLILESASTNQTSMYLCAGGGRGGEKLFFGSGTQLSVL.

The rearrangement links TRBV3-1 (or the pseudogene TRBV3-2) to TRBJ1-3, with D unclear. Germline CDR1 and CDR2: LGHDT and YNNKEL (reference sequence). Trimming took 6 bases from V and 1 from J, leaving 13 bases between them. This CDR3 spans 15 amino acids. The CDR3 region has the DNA TGTGCCAGCAGGCCCGGTGACGGGTCTGGAAACACCATATATTTT. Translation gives CASRPGDGSGNTIYF.

CDR3 DNA: TGTGCCAGCAGTTGGGGGGGCCGAAGAGATACGCAGTATTTT. The encoded protein is CASSWGGRRDTQYF. J is TRBJ2-3 and V is TRBV6-6, with TRBD2 as a possible D gene (7 bases). The CDR3 consists of 14 residues. V was clipped by 4 bases and J by 5 bases, with 13 bases between them. Germline lookup yields CDR1 MNHNY and CDR2 SVGAGI (reference sequence).

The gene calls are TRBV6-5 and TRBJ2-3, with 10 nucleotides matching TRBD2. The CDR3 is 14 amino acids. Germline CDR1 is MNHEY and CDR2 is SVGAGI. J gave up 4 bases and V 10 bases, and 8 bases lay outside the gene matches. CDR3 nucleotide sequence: TGTGCCACCACCCCAAGCGGGGGGGCAGATACGCAGTATTTT. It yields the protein CATTPSGGADTQYF.

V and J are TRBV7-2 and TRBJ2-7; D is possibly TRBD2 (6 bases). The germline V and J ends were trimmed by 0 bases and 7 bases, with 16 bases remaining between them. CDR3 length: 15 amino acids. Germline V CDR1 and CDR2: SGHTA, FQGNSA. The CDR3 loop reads CASSLAGGRVREQYF. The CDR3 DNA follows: TGTGCCAGCAGCTTAGCGGGGGGAAGGGTGAGAGAGCAGTACTTC.

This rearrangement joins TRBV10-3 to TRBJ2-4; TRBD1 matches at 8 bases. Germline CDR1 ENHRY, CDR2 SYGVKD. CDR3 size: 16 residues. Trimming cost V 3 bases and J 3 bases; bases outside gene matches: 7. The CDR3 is CAISDFGTGNKNIQYF. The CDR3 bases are TGTGCCATCAGTGACTTTGGGACAGGCAACAAAAACATTCAGTACTTC.

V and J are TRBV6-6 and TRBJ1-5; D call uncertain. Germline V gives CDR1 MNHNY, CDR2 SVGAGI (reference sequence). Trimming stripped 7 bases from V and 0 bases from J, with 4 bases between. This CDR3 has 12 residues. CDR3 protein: CASTLSNQPQHF. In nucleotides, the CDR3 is TGTGCCAGCACCCTTAGCAATCAGCCCCAGCATTTT.

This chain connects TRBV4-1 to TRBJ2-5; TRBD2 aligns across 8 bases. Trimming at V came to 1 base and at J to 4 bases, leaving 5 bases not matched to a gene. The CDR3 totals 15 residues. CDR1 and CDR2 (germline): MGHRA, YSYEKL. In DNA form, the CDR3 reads TGCGCCAGCAGCCAAGTCGGGGGGGTGGGAGAGACCCAGTACTTC. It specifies CASSQVGGVGETQYF.

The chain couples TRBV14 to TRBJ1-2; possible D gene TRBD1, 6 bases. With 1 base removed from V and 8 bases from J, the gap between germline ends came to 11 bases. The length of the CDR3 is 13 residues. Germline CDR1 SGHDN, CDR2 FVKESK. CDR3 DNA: TGTGCCAGCAGCCAAGTTAGAGGACAGGGCTACACCTTC. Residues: CASSQVRGQGYTF.

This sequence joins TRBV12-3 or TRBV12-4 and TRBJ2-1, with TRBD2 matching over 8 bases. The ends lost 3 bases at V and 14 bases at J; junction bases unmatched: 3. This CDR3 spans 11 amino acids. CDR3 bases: TGTGCCAGCAGTTTTCGGGGGGGAAAGTTCTTC. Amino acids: CASSFRGGKFF.

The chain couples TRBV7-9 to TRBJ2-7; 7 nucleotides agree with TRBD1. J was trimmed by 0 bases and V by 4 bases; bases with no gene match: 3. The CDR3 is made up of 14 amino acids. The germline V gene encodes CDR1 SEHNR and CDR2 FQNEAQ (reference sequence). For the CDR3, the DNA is TGTGCCAGCAGCTACAGGGGATCCTCCTACGAGCAGTACTTC. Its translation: CASSYRGSSYEQYF.

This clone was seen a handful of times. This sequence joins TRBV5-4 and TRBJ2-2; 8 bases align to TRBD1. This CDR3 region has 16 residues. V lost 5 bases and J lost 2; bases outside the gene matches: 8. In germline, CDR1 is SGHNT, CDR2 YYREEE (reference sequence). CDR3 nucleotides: TGTGCCAGCAGGCTTGGACAGGGTCGAAACACCGGGGAGCTGTTTTTT. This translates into CASRLGQGRNTGELFF.